These 29 T cell receptor beta chains came from one sample sequenced in a study of response to subunit inactivated influenza vaccine. TCRdb reprocessed the RT-PCR reads via MiXCR and lists one record per CDR3 protein. The profile covers 550,000 to 800,000 distinct CDR3 sequences, with around a sixth appearing a single time and 11% taken by the ten largest. Source: PBMCs from blood, taken about 13 days after vaccination. These receptors came from a man in his forties or fifties who received an inactivated influenza vaccine.

This clonotype occurred a few times. The rearrangement uses TRBV7-6 and TRBJ2-7; TRBD1 or TRBD2 may be the D gene (5 bases each). Trimming removed 0 bases from V and 6 bases from J, with 15 bases in between. CDR3 length: 15 amino acids. The germline V gene has CDR1 SGHVS and CDR2 FNYEAQ. DNA for the CDR3: TGTGCCAGCAGCTTAGCGGGACGTCCGGGCGGCGAGCAGTACTTC. Translated: CASSLAGRPGGEQYF.

This clonotype was counted only a few times. The chain links TRBV6-2 or TRBV6-3 to TRBJ2-6; D might be TRBD1 (6 bases). Trimming cost V 4 bases and J 4 bases, with 26 bases left between them. In germline, CDR1 is MNHEY, CDR2 SVGEGT. CDR3 length: 20 residues. The CDR3, as DNA: TGTGCCAGCAGTTCCGCCCTTGGCAGGGGTGTAAGGGAAGGGGCCAACGTCCTGACTTTC. Translating gives CASSSALGRGVREGANVLTF.

The V and J genes are TRBV6-2 or TRBV6-3 and TRBJ2-7, with D possibly matching TRBD2 (5 bases). The V end was cut by 5 bases, the J end by 6 bases, with 20 bases between. This CDR3 is built from 15 residues. CDR1 is MNHEY, CDR2 SVGEGT, per germline. The CDR3 sequence is CASSRYTIGSGEQYF. The CDR3 coding sequence is TGTGCCAGCAGTAGATACACTATAGGGAGTGGCGAGCAGTACTTC.

The V call is TRBV7-9, the J call TRBJ2-7; TRBD2 matches at 13 bases. Losses at the gene ends were 5 bases for V and 2 bases for J; bases not matched to a gene: 3. This CDR3 has 15 amino acids. The germline V gene encodes CDR1 SEHNR and CDR2 FQNEAQ (reference sequence). The chain's CDR3 is CASSKGTSGTYEQYF. For the CDR3, the DNA is TGTGCCAGCAGCAAGGGGACTAGCGGGACCTACGAGCAGTACTTC. Full variable domain (remainder filled in from reference TRBV7-9 and TRBJ2-7): DTGVSQNPRHKITKRGQNVTFRCDPISEHNRLYWYRQTLGQGPEFLTYFQNEAQLEKSRLLSDRFSAERPKGSFSTLEIQRTEQGDSAMYLCASSKGTSGTYEQYFGPGTRLTVT.

This clonotype has a handful of counts. The rearrangement links TRBV20-1 to TRBJ1-1; tentatively, D is TRBD1 (6 bases). Germline CDR1 reads DFQATT; CDR2 reads SNEGSKA (reference sequence). The CDR3 runs 15 residues. V lost 6 bases and J 1 base, leaving 18 bases between the germline ends. CDR3 nucleotide sequence: TGCAGTGCCGTAGGGGGTATATGGGGGAACACTGAAGCTTTCTTT. It codes for CSAVGGIWGNTEAFF.

This clonotype was observed a few times. The chain links TRBV28 to TRBJ2-3, with 14 bases that match TRBD2. Germline V gene lookup returns CDR1 MDHEN and CDR2 SYDVKM. J gave up 5 bases and V 7 bases, and 11 bases lay outside the gene matches. The CDR3 sequence is 17 residues long. The CDR3 spells CASTSYGTSGGIDTQYF. The CDR3 nucleotides are TGTGCCAGCACCTCGTACGGGACTAGCGGGGGTATAGATACGCAGTATTTT.

This chain connects TRBV7-8 to TRBJ1-5; tentative D call: TRBD1 (5 bases). From germline, CDR1 is SGHVS and CDR2 FQNEAQ. This CDR3 contains 16 residues. V lost 5 bases, J lost 3 bases, and 17 bases lay in between. The CDR3 DNA is TGTGCCAGCAGCCCTCAGGCAAGACAGCTCAATCAGCCCCAGCATTTT. Translated: CASSPQARQLNQPQHF.

This clonotype occurred a few times. The genes are TRBV15 and TRBJ1-5; D is perhaps TRBD1 (5 bases). Looked up from germline, CDR1 is LNHNV and CDR2 is YYDKDF (reference sequence). This CDR3 has 18 amino acids. Trimming removed 1 base from V and 2 bases from J, with 18 bases in between. Here the CDR3 DNA reads TGTGCCACCAGCAGAGGGAGAGGGGCTTGGGCTGGCAATCAGCCCCAGCATTTT. The encoded protein is CATSRGRGAWAGNQPQHF.

A few counts support this clonotype. The V and J genes are TRBV6-2 or TRBV6-3 and TRBJ2-7; no clear D gene. The ends were cut back, 5 bases at V and 2 bases at J, with 13 bases in the middle. Germline-derived CDR1 and CDR2 are MNHEY and SVGEGT. This CDR3 is 14 amino acids long. CDR3 sequence (DNA): TGTGCCAGCAGTGCAACTGGGTCTCCCTACGAGCAGTACTTC. Its protein product is CASSATGSPYEQYF.

This chain links TRBV10-3 with TRBJ2-3; no firm D call. Trimming shortened V by 4 bases and J by 3 bases, and 5 bases separated the two germline ends. This CDR3 is built from 12 residues. The germline gives CDR1 ENHRY, CDR2 SYGVKD. The CDR3 loop reads CAISAPTDTQYF. CDR3 bases: TGTGCCATCAGTGCGCCGACAGATACGCAGTATTTT.

The table lists this clonotype with many counts. V and J are TRBV7-2 and TRBJ1-4, with 11 bases aligning to TRBD1. The CDR3 totals 15 residues. Germline CDR1 reads SGHTA; CDR2 reads FQGNSA. After removal of 5 bases from V and 8 bases from J, the junction contained 7 bases not matched to a gene. CDR3 amino acids: CASSQGQGGGEKLFF. For the CDR3, the DNA is TGTGCCAGCAGCCAGGGACAGGGGGGAGGGGAAAAACTGTTTTTT.

This clonotype was counted between two and nine times. The J gene is TRBJ2-1, the V gene TRBV10-3; TRBD2 aligns across 9 bases. Germline CDR1 reads ENHRY; CDR2 reads SYGVKD. The junction had 9 bases not matched to a gene; V was cut back by 10 bases and J by 2 bases. This CDR3 spans 15 amino acids. The CDR3 loop is CATEGAGGPYNEQFF. In DNA, the CDR3 is TGTGCCACCGAGGGAGCGGGAGGACCCTACAATGAGCAGTTCTTC.

The chain recombines TRBV20-1 with TRBJ2-3, with unresolved D. V lost 4 bases and J 0 bases, leaving 11 bases between the germline ends. CDR3 length: 14 residues. Looked up from germline, CDR1 is DFQATT and CDR2 is SNEGSKA (reference sequence). The CDR3 sequence: CSAKASPSTDTQYF. CDR3 nucleotide sequence: TGCAGTGCTAAGGCTAGTCCAAGCACAGATACGCAGTATTTT.

This clonotype has only a few counts. The chain combines TRBV27 with TRBJ2-1; 8 nucleotides line up with TRBD1. Per germline, CDR1 MNHEY and CDR2 SMNVEV (reference sequence). The CDR3 has 16 amino acids. Germline trimming cut 2 bases from V and 8 bases from J; bases unmatched to any gene: 11. CDR3 nucleotides: TGTGCCAGCAGTTTAGACAGGGGTATTTCGTTCTATGAGCAGTTCTTC. Translation: CASSLDRGISFYEQFF.

This clonotype was observed many times. The rearrangement links TRBV4-3 to TRBJ1-1; unclear D gene. This CDR3 comprises 14 residues. In germline, CDR1 is LGHNA, CDR2 YSLEER. Trimming shortened V by 0 bases and J by 0 bases, and 5 bases separated the two germline ends. The DNA for the CDR3 is TGCGCCAGCAGCCAAGATTTACTGAACACTGAAGCTTTCTTT. This sequence encodes CASSQDLLNTEAFF.

This clonotype has just a few counts. The chain recombines TRBV24-1 with TRBJ2-1, with a weak D call TRBD2 (5 bases). V was clipped by 4 bases and J by 4 bases, with 16 bases between them. The CDR3 sequence is 16 residues long. CDR1 KGHDR and CDR2 SFDVKD come from the germline V gene. CDR3 DNA: TGTGCCACCAGTGAACATCGGCCCCCGGGGTACAATGAGCAGTTCTTC. Amino acid sequence: CATSEHRPPGYNEQFF.

This clonotype was recorded a few times. The chain combines TRBV27 with TRBJ1-1; 8 nucleotides align to TRBD1. The CDR3 spans 18 residues. Germline CDR1 MNHEY, CDR2 SMNVEV (reference sequence). Losses at the gene ends were 6 bases for V and 3 bases for J; bases not matched to a gene: 18. CDR3 residues: CASSPQGVSSIRYTEAFF. Here the CDR3 DNA reads TGTGCCAGCAGCCCACAGGGGGTGTCAAGTATCCGGTACACTGAAGCTTTCTTT.

The chain has TRBV10-3 and TRBJ2-1; D perhaps matches TRBD1 (5 bases). The ends were cut back, 10 bases at V and 1 base at J, with 11 bases in the middle. Germline V CDR1 and CDR2: ENHRY, SYGVKD. The CDR3 extends over 13 amino acids. The CDR3 nucleotides read TGTGCCACGCAGGGTGCGTCCTACAATGAGCAGTTCTTC. This gives the protein CATQGASYNEQFF.

Note on this clonotype: This may be a read error, as it is one base from a much larger clone. The chain is built from TRBV12-3 or TRBV12-4 and TRBJ1-2; 9 nucleotides align to TRBD1. The CDR3 extends over 14 amino acids. The DNA for the CDR3 is TGTGCCAGCAGCCAACTGGGACAGGGATATGGCTCCACCTTC. Its translation: CASSQLGQGYGSTF.

This clonotype was observed many times. The CDR3 loop is CATSDGSTLQYF. Here the CDR3 DNA reads TGTGCCACCAGTGATGGGAGCACTCTACAGTACTTC. The V and J genes are TRBV24-1 and TRBJ2-7; D might be TRBD2 (5 bases). CDR1 and CDR2 from the germline V gene are KGHDR and SFDVKD. The germline V and J ends were trimmed by 3 bases and 10 bases, with 12 bases remaining between them. The CDR3 contains 12 residues.

This clonotype has only a few counts. V gene TRBV12-3 or TRBV12-4 combines with J gene TRBJ1-2; 11 positions agree with TRBD1. Trimming removed 6 bases from V and 8 bases from J; junction bases left unmatched: 11. The CDR3 consists of 15 residues. CDR3 DNA sequence: TGTGCCAGCAGCCGATCCAGGGGACAGGGGGGAGGCTACACCTTC. Its translation: CASSRSRGQGGGYTF.

The chain links TRBV2 to TRBJ2-7; D gene ambiguous. Germline lookup yields CDR1 SNHLY and CDR2 FYNNEI. Between the trimmed V and J ends, which lost 3 bases and 6 bases, there was a span of 12 bases. The CDR3 sequence is 13 residues long. Here the CDR3 reads CASSESADSEQYF. The CDR3 DNA reads TGTGCCAGCAGTGAGTCGGCAGATAGCGAGCAGTACTTC.

The V gene is TRBV6-6, the J gene TRBJ1-2; D gene ambiguous. CDR3 length: 12 residues. Trimming shortened V by 2 bases and J by 8 bases, and 9 bases separated the two germline ends. Germline V gene lookup returns CDR1 MNHNY and CDR2 SVGAGI (reference sequence). CDR3 in amino acids: CASSYATGGYTF. CDR3 bases: TGTGCCAGCAGTTACGCCACTGGCGGCTACACCTTC.

The J gene is TRBJ2-7, the V gene TRBV6-5, with D perhaps given as TRBD1 or TRBD2 (6 bases each). Trimming stripped 1 base from V and 4 bases from J, with 17 bases between. Germline loops: CDR1 MNHEY, CDR2 SVGAGI. The CDR3 length is 16 residues. Here the CDR3 DNA reads TGTGCCAGCAGTTACTATACGGGGGCCGGATTGTACGAGCAGTACTTC. It translates to CASSYYTGAGLYEQYF.

This clonotype was detected a few times. The V call is TRBV6-2 or TRBV6-3, the J call TRBJ2-3; D gene unclear. The CDR3 has 14 residues. The V end was cut by 2 bases, the J end by 2 bases, with 8 bases between. CDR1 is MNHEY and CDR2 is SVGEGT in the germline V gene. CDR3 sequence reads: CASSYGEDTDTQYF. The CDR3 nucleotides read TGTGCCAGCAGTTACGGTGAGGACACAGATACGCAGTATTTT.

The sample holds a few counts of this clonotype. This chain uses TRBV10-3 with TRBJ2-2; possibly TRBD2 for D (5 bases). Trimming cost V 11 bases and J 7 bases, with 17 bases left between them. Germline loops: CDR1 ENHRY, CDR2 SYGVKD. The length of the CDR3 is 13 residues. This chain's CDR3 is CARRLHTDGELFF. The DNA of the CDR3 is TGTGCCCGGCGACTACATACTGACGGGGAGCTGTTTTTT.

This clonotype was seen more than once but under ten times. V and J are TRBV10-3 and TRBJ2-3, with a tentative D call TRBD2 (5 bases). This CDR3 is built from 13 residues. From germline, CDR1 is ENHRY and CDR2 SYGVKD. Trimming stripped 8 bases from V and 1 base from J, with 10 bases between. Here the CDR3 reads CAIGVEGTDTQYF. The CDR3 DNA reads TGTGCCATCGGTGTGGAGGGCACAGATACGCAGTATTTT.

This clonotype came up a few times. This chain links TRBV7-2 with TRBJ2-7, with 12 bases aligning to TRBD2. From germline, CDR1 is SGHTA and CDR2 FQGNSA. The CDR3 spans 15 residues. Trimming cost V 6 bases and J 4 bases; bases outside gene matches: 7. The CDR3 is CASRDGLAGFYEQYF. CDR3 in DNA: TGTGCCAGCAGAGATGGACTAGCGGGATTTTACGAGCAGTACTTC.

In this sample, this clonotype turned up a few times. The chain links TRBV7-9 to TRBJ1-4; possible D gene TRBD1, 5 bases. Germline V gene data show CDR1 as SEHNR and CDR2 as FQNEAQ (reference sequence). The length of the CDR3 is 15 residues. Trimming cost V 5 bases and J 3 bases, with 13 bases left between them. DNA of the CDR3: TGTGCCAGCAGCCCCCAGGGAATAGCTAATGAAAAACTGTTTTTT. This sequence encodes CASSPQGIANEKLFF.